This T cell receptor (beta chain) was recorded in a study of regulatory and conventional T cells in RAG deficiency. Study-level points and caveats: Omenn CD25-high CD127-low cells may be activated cells, not true Tregs. Shorter CDR3s in all patient subsets; >90% Treg-Tconv overlap in Omenn. Treg unique TCR beta sequences were approximately 100-fold fewer in Omenn syndrome and CID/AS patients than controls.

The assay was immunoSEQ multiplex PCR, and TCRdb's table has in-frame clones only and misses some. The sample lists approximately 35,000 clones; about 78% were seen once. The sorted conventional CD4+ T cells were CD25-low and CD127-high, with genomic DNA sequenced. Comment on this clone: Antigen unknown.

The sample was also reused in another study, on regulatory T cells. That source reports: Amplification used 52 TRBV primers and 13 TRBJ primers. Skewed V and J usage and few unique V-J pairs marked patient repertoires, most in Tregs.

The TCR originated in a human donor in good health. Input material: CD4+ effector T cells sorted from blood.

The CDR3 reads CASSEGETQYF. CDR3 nucleotides: TGTGCCAGCAGTGAGGGGGAGACCCAGTACTTC. V and J are TRBV6-5 and TRBJ2-5, with D possibly called TRBD1 or TRBD2 (5 bases each). V lost 5 bases and J 5 bases, leaving 6 bases between the germline ends. This CDR3 spans 11 amino acids. Germline lookup yields CDR1 MNHEY and CDR2 SVGAGI.